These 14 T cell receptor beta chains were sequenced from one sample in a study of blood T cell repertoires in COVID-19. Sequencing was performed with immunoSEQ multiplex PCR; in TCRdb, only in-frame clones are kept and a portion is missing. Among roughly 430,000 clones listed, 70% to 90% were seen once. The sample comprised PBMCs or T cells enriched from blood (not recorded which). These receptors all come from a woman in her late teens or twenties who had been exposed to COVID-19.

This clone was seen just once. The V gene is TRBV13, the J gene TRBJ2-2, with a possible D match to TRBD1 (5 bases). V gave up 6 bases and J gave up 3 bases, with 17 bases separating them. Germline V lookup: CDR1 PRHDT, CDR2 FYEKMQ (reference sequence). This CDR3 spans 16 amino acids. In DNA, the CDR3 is TGTGCCAGCAGACGGGTTGGGCAGGGTCACACCGGGGAGCTGTTTTTT. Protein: CASRRVGQGHTGELFF.

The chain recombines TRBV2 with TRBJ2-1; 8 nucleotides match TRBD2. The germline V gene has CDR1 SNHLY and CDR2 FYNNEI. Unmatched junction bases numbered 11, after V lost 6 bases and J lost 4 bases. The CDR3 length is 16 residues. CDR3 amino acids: CASSPPGGASYNEQFF. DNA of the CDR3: TGTGCCAGCAGCCCCCCGGGGGGGGCGTCGTACAATGAGCAGTTCTTC.

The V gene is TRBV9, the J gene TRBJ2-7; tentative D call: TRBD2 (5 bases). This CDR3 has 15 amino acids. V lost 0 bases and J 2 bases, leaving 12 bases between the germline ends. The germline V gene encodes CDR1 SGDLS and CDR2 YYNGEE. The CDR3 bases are TGTGCCAGCAGCGTAGGGAAGGACGGGACCTACGAGCAGTACTTC. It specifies CASSVGKDGTYEQYF. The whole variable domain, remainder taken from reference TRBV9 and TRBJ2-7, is DSGVTQTPKHLITATGQRVTLRCSPRSGDLSVYWYQQSLDQGLQFLIQYYNGEERAKGNILERFSAQQFPDLHSELNLSSLELGDSALYFCASSVGKDGTYEQYFGPGTRLTVT.

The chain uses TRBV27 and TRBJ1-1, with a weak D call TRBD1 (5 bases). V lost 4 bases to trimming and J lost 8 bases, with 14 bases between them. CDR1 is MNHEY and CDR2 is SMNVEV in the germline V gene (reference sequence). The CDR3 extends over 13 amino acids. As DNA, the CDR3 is TGTGCCAGCAGTTGGGGATCGACAGCGGAAGCTTTCTTT. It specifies CASSWGSTAEAFF.

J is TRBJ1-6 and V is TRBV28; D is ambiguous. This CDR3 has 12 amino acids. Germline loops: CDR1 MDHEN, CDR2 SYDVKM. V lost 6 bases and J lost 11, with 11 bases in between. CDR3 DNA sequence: TGTGCCAGCAGAACCGGAGGGCCACCCCTCCACTTT. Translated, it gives CASRTGGPPLHF.

The CDR3 protein is CASSFAGEKLFF. As DNA, the CDR3 is TGTGCCAGCAGTTTTGCGGGTGAAAAACTGTTTTTT. This chain uses TRBV28 with TRBJ1-4; D remains ambiguous. Trimming shortened V by 3 bases and J by 7 bases, and 6 bases separated the two germline ends. CDR1 and CDR2 from the germline V gene are MDHEN and SYDVKM. CDR3 length: 12 residues.

This CDR3 is CASSESRHQPQHF. CDR3 sequence (DNA): TGTGCCAGCAGTGAGAGCCGCCACCAGCCCCAGCATTTT. The rearrangement uses TRBV2 and TRBJ1-5; D is unclear. Trimming removed 3 bases from V and 7 bases from J, with 10 bases in between. The CDR3 length is 13 residues. In germline, CDR1 is SNHLY, CDR2 FYNNEI.

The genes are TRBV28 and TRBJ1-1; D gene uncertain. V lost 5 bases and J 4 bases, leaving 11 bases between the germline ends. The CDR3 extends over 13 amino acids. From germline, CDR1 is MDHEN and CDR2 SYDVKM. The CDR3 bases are TGTGCCAGCAGTACCGGGAGTTCCACTGAAGCTTTCTTT. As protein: CASSTGSSTEAFF.

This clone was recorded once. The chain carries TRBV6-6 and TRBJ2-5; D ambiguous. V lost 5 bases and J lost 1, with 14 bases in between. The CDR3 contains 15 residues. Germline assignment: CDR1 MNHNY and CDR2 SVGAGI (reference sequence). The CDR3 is CASSPYENLQETQYF. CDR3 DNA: TGTGCCAGCAGTCCCTACGAGAACCTCCAAGAGACCCAGTACTTC.

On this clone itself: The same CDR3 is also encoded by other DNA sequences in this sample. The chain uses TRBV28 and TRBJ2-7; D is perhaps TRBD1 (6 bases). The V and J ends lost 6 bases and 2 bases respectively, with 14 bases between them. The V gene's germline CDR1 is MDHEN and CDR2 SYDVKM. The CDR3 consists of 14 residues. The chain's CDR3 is CASRATGGPYEQYF. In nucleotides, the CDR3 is TGTGCCAGCAGGGCGACAGGCGGCCCCTACGAGCAGTACTTC.

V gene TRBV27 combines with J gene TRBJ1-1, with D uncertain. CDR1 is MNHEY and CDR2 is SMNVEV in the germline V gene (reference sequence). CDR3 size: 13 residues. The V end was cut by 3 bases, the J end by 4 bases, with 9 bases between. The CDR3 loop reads CASSLVLTTEAFF. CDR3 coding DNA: TGTGCCAGCAGTTTGGTCCTAACCACTGAAGCTTTCTTT.

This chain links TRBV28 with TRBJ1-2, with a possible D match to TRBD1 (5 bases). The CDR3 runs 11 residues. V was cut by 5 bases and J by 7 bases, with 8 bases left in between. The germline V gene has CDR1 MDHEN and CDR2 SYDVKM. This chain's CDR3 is CASSQGSGYTF. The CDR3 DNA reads TGTGCCAGCAGTCAGGGAAGTGGCTACACCTTC.

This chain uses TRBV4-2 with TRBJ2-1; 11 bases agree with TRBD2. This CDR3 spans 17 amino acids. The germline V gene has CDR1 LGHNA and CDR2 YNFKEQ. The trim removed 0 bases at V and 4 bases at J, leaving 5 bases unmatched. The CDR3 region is CASSQESTSGEYNEQFF. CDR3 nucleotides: TGTGCCAGCAGCCAAGAGTCGACTAGCGGGGAATACAATGAGCAGTTCTTC.

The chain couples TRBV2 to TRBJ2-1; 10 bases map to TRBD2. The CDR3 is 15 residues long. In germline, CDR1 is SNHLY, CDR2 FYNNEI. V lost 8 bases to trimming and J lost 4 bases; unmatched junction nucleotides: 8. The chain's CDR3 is CASGSGTSEYNEQFF. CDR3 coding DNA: TGTGCCAGCGGATCCGGGACTAGCGAATACAATGAGCAGTTCTTC.